Presented here are 10 T cell receptor beta chains from one specimen sequenced in a study of lymphopenia after photon versus proton radiotherapy. TCRdb's table, derived via immunoSEQ multiplex PCR, lists solely in-frame clones and lacks some. The profile shows around 63,000 clones, approximately 86% of them singletons. The sequences come from peripheral blood, collected from a patient treated with photon-based radiotherapy. These receptors came from a man aged 40-50 years with gastric cancer.

To note about this clone: Its ends do not fully match the called genes, so a read error is possible. The chain joins TRBV7-7 to TRBJ2-1; 7 bases align to TRBD2. Germline CDR1 and CDR2: SSHAT and FNYEAQ (reference sequence). This CDR3 is 14 amino acids long. DNA for the CDR3: TGTGCTAGCAGCTTAGGTAGCGGGTACAATGAGCAGTTCTTC. Its protein is CASSLGSGYNEQFF.

The chain is built from TRBV5-1 and TRBJ1-2, with 11 bases matching TRBD1. CDR1 and CDR2 from the germline V gene are SGHRS and YFSETQ. The CDR3 has 16 residues. V shed 2 bases and J 4 bases; nucleotides not matched to a gene: 7. The CDR3 loop is CASSLGQGAVSYGYTF. In DNA form, the CDR3 reads TGCGCCAGCAGCTTAGGACAGGGGGCCGTCAGCTATGGCTACACCTTC.

By sample share, this clone is medium-sized. The chain carries TRBV7-9 and TRBJ1-4; the match to TRBD1 covers 7 bases. The CDR3 spans 16 residues. J was trimmed by 7 bases and V by 2 bases; bases with no gene match: 10. The germline gives CDR1 SEHNR, CDR2 FQNEAQ (reference sequence). CDR3: CASSLSEQGIAEKLFF. CDR3 nucleotide sequence: TGTGCCAGCAGCTTATCGGAACAGGGGATTGCTGAAAAACTGTTTTTT.

This clone was detected once. The chain joins TRBV7-2 to TRBJ1-6; 8 bases fit TRBD1. V was pared by 1 base and J by 13 bases, with 9 bases of the junction left unmatched. The CDR3 sequence is 15 residues long. Germline V gives CDR1 SGHTA, CDR2 FQGNSA. CDR3: CASSLEGRGLSPLHF. For the CDR3, the DNA is TGTGCCAGCAGCTTAGAGGGCAGGGGGCTTTCGCCCCTCCACTTT.

This clone was recorded a few times. The gene calls are TRBV5-6 and TRBJ1-6; no definite D call. CDR3 length: 15 amino acids. With 2 bases removed from V and 6 bases from J, the gap between germline ends came to 12 bases. From germline, CDR1 is SGHDT and CDR2 YYEEEE. The CDR3 nucleotides read TGTGCCAGCAGCTTTTATCCAGGCTCTAATTCACCCCTCCACTTT. Its translation is CASSFYPGSNSPLHF.

The V and J genes are TRBV2 and TRBJ1-2, with a possible D match to TRBD1 (5 bases). This CDR3 contains 15 residues. Germline V lookup: CDR1 SNHLY, CDR2 FYNNEI. V was clipped by 0 bases and J by 2 bases, with 10 bases between them. The chain's CDR3 is CASSEARSGNYGYTF. DNA for the CDR3: TGTGCCAGCAGTGAAGCACGGTCAGGGAACTATGGCTACACCTTC.

The chain's CDR3 is CASSKGIPRTYGYTF. Here the CDR3 DNA reads TGTGCCAGTAGTAAAGGGATTCCTAGGACCTATGGCTACACCTTC. V usage is TRBV19 and J usage is TRBJ1-2; D remains unclear. Germline assignment: CDR1 LNHDA and CDR2 SQIVND (reference sequence). V lost 4 bases to trimming and J lost 4 bases, with 16 bases between them. The CDR3 is 15 residues long.

The chain couples TRBV18 to TRBJ1-2, with D possibly matching TRBD1 (5 bases). Germline V gives CDR1 KGHSH, CDR2 LQKENI. With 0 bases removed from V and 4 bases from J, the gap between germline ends came to 12 bases. There are 15 residues in the CDR3. CDR3 bases: TGTGCCAGCTCACCACCATCCAGGGTAGGCTATGGCTACACCTTC. Amino acid sequence: CASSPPSRVGYGYTF.

This chain links TRBV4-3 with TRBJ2-7, with TRBD1 identical over 7 bases. The CDR3 sequence is 14 residues long. J lost 7 bases, V lost 0 bases, and 6 bases had no gene match. Germline loops: CDR1 LGHNA, CDR2 YSLEER. The CDR3 reads CASSQDRQGGEQYF. CDR3 coding DNA: TGCGCCAGCAGCCAAGATAGACAGGGCGGGGAGCAGTACTTC.

CDR3 loop: CASSLGRGDGYTF. The CDR3 nucleotides read TGTGCCAGCAGCTTAGGCAGGGGGGATGGCTACACCTTC. The V and J genes are TRBV7-3 and TRBJ1-2, with 7 positions matching TRBD1. V gave up 2 bases and J gave up 6 bases; unmatched junction bases: 3. The germline V gene has CDR1 SGHTA and CDR2 FQGTGA. The CDR3 runs 13 residues.